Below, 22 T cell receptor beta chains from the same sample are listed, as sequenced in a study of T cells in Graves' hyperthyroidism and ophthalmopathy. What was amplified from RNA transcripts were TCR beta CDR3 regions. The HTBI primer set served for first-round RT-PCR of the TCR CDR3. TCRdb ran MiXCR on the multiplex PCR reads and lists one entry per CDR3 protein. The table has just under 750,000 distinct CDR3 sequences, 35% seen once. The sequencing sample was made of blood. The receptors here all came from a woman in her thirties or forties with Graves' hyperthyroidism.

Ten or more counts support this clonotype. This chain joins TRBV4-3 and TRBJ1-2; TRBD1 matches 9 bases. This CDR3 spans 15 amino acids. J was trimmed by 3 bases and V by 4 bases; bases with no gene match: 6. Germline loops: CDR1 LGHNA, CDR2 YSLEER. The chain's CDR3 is CASSLWTGDDYGYTF. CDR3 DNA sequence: TGCGCCAGCAGCCTTTGGACAGGGGACGACTATGGCTACACCTTC.

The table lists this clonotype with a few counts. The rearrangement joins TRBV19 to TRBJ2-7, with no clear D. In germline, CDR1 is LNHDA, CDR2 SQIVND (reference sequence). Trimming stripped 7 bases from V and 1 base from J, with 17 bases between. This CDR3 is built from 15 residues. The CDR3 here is CASTPVWEESYEQYF. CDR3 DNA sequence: TGTGCCAGTACCCCAGTTTGGGAAGAGTCCTACGAGCAGTACTTC.

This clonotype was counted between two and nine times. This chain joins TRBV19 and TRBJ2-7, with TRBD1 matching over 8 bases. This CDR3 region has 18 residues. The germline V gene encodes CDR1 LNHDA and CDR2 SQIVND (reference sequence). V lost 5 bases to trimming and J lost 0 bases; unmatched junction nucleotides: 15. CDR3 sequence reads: CASSLGGVGDRISYEQYF. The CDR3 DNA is TGTGCCAGTAGTCTAGGCGGGGTCGGGGACAGGATCTCCTACGAGCAGTACTTC.

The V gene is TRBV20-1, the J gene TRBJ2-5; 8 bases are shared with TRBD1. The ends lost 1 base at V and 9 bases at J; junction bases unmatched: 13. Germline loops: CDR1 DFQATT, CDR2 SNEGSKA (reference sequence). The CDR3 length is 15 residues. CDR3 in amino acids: CSARVQGAKYQPQYF. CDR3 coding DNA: TGCAGTGCTAGAGTGCAGGGGGCGAAATATCAGCCCCAGTACTTC.

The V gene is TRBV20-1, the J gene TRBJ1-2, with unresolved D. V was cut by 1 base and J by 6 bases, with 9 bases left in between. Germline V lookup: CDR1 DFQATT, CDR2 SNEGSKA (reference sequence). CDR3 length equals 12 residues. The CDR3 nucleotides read TGCAGTGCTAGAGGTCCCTTGAATGGCTACACCTTC. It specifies CSARGPLNGYTF.

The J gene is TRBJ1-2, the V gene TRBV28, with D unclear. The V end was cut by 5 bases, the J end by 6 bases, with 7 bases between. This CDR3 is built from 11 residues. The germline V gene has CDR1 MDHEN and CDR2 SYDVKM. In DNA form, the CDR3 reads TGTGCCAGCAGTCGATCGAATGGCTACACCTTC. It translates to CASSRSNGYTF.

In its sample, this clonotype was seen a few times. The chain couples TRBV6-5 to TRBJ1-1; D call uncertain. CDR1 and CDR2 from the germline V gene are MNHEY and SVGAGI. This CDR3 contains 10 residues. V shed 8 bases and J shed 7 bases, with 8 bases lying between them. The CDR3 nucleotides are TGTGCCAGCGGTTGGTTTGAAGCTTTCTTT. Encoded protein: CASGWFEAFF.

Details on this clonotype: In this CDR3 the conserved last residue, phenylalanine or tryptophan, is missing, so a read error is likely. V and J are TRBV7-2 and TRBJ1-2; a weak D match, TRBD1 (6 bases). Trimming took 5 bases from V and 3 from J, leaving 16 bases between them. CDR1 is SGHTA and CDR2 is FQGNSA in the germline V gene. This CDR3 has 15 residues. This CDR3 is CASSVNGGQYYGYTL. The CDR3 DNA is TGTGCCAGCAGCGTTAACGGGGGGCAATACTATGGCTACACCCTC.

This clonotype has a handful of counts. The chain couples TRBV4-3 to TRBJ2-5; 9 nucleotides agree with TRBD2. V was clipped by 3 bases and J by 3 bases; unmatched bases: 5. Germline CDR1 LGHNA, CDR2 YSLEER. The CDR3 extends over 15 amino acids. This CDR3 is CASSHLGLAEETQYF. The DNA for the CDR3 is TGCGCCAGCAGCCATCTGGGACTAGCTGAAGAGACCCAGTACTTC.

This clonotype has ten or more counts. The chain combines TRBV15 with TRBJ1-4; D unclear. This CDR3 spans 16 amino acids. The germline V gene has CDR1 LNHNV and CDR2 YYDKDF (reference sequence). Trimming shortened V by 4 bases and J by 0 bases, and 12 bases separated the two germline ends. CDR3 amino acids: CATSMDGSATNEKLFF. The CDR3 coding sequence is TGTGCCACCAGCATGGACGGCTCTGCAACTAATGAAAAACTGTTTTTT.

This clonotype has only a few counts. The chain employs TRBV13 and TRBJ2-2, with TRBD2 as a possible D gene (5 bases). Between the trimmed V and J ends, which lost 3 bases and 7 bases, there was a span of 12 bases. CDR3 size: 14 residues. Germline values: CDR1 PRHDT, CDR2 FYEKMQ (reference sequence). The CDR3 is CASSFVGGGGELFF. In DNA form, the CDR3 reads TGTGCCAGCAGCTTCGTTGGAGGTGGCGGGGAGCTGTTTTTT. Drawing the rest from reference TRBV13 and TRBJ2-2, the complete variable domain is AAGVIQSPRHLIKEKRETATLKCYPIPRHDTVYWYQQGPGQDPQFLISFYEKMQSDKGSIPDRFSAQQFSDYHSELNMSSLELGDSALYFCASSFVGGGGELFFGEGSRLTVL.

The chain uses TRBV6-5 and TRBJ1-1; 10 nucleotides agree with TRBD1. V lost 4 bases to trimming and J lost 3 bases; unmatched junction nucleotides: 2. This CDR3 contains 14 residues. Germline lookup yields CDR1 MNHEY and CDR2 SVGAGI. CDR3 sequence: CASSLTGGHTEAFF. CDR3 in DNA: TGTGCCAGCAGTTTGACAGGGGGCCACACTGAAGCTTTCTTT.

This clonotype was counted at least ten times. The CDR3 DNA follows: TGTGCCAGCAGCTTATACACGGTGACTAACTATGGCTACACCTTC. Its protein product is CASSLYTVTNYGYTF. The V and J genes are TRBV7-9 and TRBJ1-2; no reliable D call. The CDR3 spans 15 residues. From germline, CDR1 is SEHNR and CDR2 FQNEAQ (reference sequence). Trimming shortened V by 2 bases and J by 0 bases, and 10 bases separated the two germline ends.

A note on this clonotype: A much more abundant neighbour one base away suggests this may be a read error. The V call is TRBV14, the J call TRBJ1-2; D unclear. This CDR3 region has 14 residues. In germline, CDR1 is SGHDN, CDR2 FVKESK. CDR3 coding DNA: TGTGCCAGCAGCCAAGAGCTCAGCAGCTATGGCTGCACCTTC. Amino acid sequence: CASSQELSSYGCTF.

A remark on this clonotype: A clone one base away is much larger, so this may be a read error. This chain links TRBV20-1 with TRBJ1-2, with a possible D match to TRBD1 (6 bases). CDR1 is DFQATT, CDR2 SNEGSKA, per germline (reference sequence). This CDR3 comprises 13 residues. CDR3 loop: CSARDGGRESYAF. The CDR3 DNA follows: TGCAGTGCTAGAGATGGGGGCCGAGAAAGCTACGCCTTC.

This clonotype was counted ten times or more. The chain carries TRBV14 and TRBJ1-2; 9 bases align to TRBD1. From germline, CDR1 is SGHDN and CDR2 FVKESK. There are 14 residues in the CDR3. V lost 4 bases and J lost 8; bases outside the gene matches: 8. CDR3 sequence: CASSRGQGFGGYTF. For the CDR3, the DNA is TGTGCCAGCAGCCGAGGACAGGGGTTCGGCGGCTACACCTTC.

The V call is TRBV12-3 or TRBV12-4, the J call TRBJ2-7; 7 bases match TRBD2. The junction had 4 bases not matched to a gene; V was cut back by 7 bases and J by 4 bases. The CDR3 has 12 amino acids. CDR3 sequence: CASTLGGYEQYF. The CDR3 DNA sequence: TGTGCCAGCACCTTGGGGGGGTACGAGCAGTACTTC.

CDR3 amino acids: CASSQWLANTEAFF. The CDR3 nucleotides are TGTGCCAGCAGCCAATGGTTAGCTAACACTGAAGCTTTCTTT. The chain employs TRBV3-1 and TRBJ1-1; D is unclear. V was trimmed by 2 bases and J by 2 bases, leaving 9 bases between them. Germline loops: CDR1 LGHDT, CDR2 YNNKEL (reference sequence). The CDR3 runs 14 residues. Full variable domain (rest looked up from reference TRBV3-1 and TRBJ1-1): DTAVSQTPKYLVTQMGNDKSIKCEQNLGHDTMYWYKQDSKKFLKIMFSYNNKELIINETVPNRFSPKSPDKAHLNLHINSLELGDSAVYFCASSQWLANTEAFFGQGTRLTVV.

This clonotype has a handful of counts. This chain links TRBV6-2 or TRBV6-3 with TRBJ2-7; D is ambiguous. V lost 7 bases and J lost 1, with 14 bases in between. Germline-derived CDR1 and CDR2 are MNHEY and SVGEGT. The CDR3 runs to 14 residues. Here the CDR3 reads CASKIAGVSYEQYF. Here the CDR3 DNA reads TGTGCCAGCAAAATAGCTGGGGTTTCCTACGAGCAGTACTTC.

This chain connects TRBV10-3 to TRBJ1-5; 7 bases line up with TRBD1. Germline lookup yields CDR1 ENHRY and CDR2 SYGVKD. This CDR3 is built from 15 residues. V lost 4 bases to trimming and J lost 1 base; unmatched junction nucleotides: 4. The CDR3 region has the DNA TGTGCCATCAGTGGGACAGGATTAAGCAATCAGCCCCAGCATTTT. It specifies CAISGTGLSNQPQHF.

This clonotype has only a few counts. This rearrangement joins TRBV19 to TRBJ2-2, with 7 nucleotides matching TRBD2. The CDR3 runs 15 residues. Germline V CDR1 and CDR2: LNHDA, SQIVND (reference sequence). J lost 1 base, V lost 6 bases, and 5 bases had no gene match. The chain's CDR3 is CASSASGGNTGELFF. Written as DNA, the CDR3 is TGTGCCAGTAGCGCGTCGGGAGGGAACACCGGGGAGCTGTTTTTT. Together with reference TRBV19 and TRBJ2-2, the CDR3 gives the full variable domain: DGGITQSPKYLFRKEGQNVTLSCEQNLNHDAMYWYRQDPGQGLRLIYYSQIVNDFQKGDIAEGYSVSREKKESFPLTVTSAQKNPTAFYLCASSASGGNTGELFFGEGSRLTVL.

The CDR3 DNA follows: TGTGCCATCAGTGAGTCAGGGGGCGTCGCGACCGGGGAGCTGTTTTTT. Translation: CAISESGGVATGELFF. The chain joins TRBV10-3 to TRBJ2-2, with 7 positions matching TRBD1. The CDR3 contains 16 residues. CDR1 ENHRY and CDR2 SYGVKD come from the germline V gene. V lost 0 bases, J lost 5 bases, and 6 bases stayed unmatched.